This passage covers 11 T cell receptor beta chains from one sample sequenced in a study of memory CD8 T cells in hepatitis C reinfection. Time point noted: peak reinfection, 3 to 8 weeks after reinfection detection. The sorted cells went straight to TCR sequencing with no prior in vitro expansion. Only in-frame clones appear in the TCRdb table, and some are missing; sequencing was by immunoSEQ multiplex PCR. The sample yields more than 35,000 clones, approximately 90% seen once. The sample taken for sequencing was naive CD8+ T cells sorted from blood. The receptors originated from a young man with hepatitis C virus infection.

J is TRBJ2-2 and V is TRBV29-1; 9 bases line up with TRBD2. The CDR3 length is 14 residues. CDR1 and CDR2 (germline): SQVTM, ANQGSEA. Germline trimming cut 6 bases from V and 0 bases from J; bases unmatched to any gene: 2. CDR3 sequence reads: CSVVAGANTGELFF. CDR3 nucleotide sequence: TGCAGCGTAGTAGCGGGGGCGAACACCGGGGAGCTGTTTTTT.

The V and J genes are TRBV6-1 and TRBJ2-2, with 7 bases lining up with TRBD2. Germline V gene sequence: CDR1 MNHNS, CDR2 SASEGT. This CDR3 contains 19 residues. The V and J ends lost 0 bases and 0 bases, in that order; junction bases with no gene match: 10. Written as DNA, the CDR3 is TGTGCCAGCAGTGAAGCGCTTCGGGAGGCAATAACGAACACCGGGGAGCTGTTTTTT. Protein: CASSEALREAITNTGELFF.

The V gene is TRBV6-5, the J gene TRBJ1-1; D is possibly TRBD1 (6 bases). Germline-derived CDR1 and CDR2 are MNHEY and SVGAGI. V was clipped by 4 bases and J by 3 bases, with 9 bases between them. The CDR3 length is 13 residues. CDR3 sequence reads: CASSFGQHTEAFF. CDR3 nucleotides: TGTGCCAGCAGTTTCGGACAGCACACTGAAGCTTTCTTT.

The V gene is TRBV4-1, the J gene TRBJ1-1, with 11 bases aligning to TRBD1. Germline V gene lookup returns CDR1 MGHRA and CDR2 YSYEKL. CDR3 length: 14 residues. Trimming removed 6 bases from V and 4 bases from J; junction bases left unmatched: 4. CDR3 loop: CASSAGTGGTEAFF. The CDR3 nucleotides read TGCGCCAGCAGTGCGGGGACAGGGGGCACTGAAGCTTTCTTT.

The chain is built from TRBV7-9 and TRBJ1-2, with TRBD1 matching 9 bases. J was trimmed by 2 bases and V by 1 base; bases with no gene match: 8. The V gene's germline CDR1 is SEHNR and CDR2 FQNEAQ (reference sequence). The CDR3 extends over 17 amino acids. CDR3 DNA sequence: TGTGCCAGCAGCTTAGTTGGGACAGGGCCCTTCAACTATGGCTACACCTTC. Amino acids: CASSLVGTGPFNYGYTF.

The chain carries TRBV11-2 and TRBJ1-6; no clear D gene. Trimming took 0 bases from V and 9 from J, leaving 9 bases between them. There are 14 residues in the CDR3. Germline V gene data show CDR1 as SGHAT and CDR2 as FQNNGV. Here the CDR3 reads CASSLEHYGSPLHF. The CDR3 DNA sequence: TGTGCCAGCAGCTTAGAGCACTATGGTTCACCCCTCCACTTT.

The chain uses TRBV5-4 and TRBJ2-2; 7 bases agree with TRBD1. V gave up 0 bases and J gave up 1 base; unmatched junction bases: 0. The CDR3 is 15 residues long. The V gene's germline CDR1 is SGHNT and CDR2 YYREEE (reference sequence). The CDR3 region has the DNA TGTGCCAGCAGCTTGGGACAGGGGAACACCGGGGAGCTGTTTTTT. Protein product: CASSLGQGNTGELFF.

This clone was seen once. This rearrangement joins TRBV28 to TRBJ2-7, with 7 bases lining up with TRBD2. J lost 5 bases, V lost 3 bases, and 13 bases had no gene match. The germline CDR1 and CDR2 sequences are MDHEN and SYDVKM. The CDR3 has 16 amino acids. CDR3 in amino acids: CASSFYGTIPVNEQYF. In DNA form, the CDR3 reads TGTGCCAGCAGTTTCTATGGGACTATTCCCGTTAACGAGCAGTACTTC.

This sequence joins TRBV11-3 and TRBJ2-3; D not certain. The germline gives CDR1 SGHNT, CDR2 YENEEA. The CDR3 contains 13 residues. Trimming cost V 4 bases and J 6 bases, with 11 bases left between them. The CDR3: CASSSSWADTQYF. The CDR3 coding sequence is TGTGCCAGCAGCTCCTCCTGGGCGGATACGCAGTATTTT.

V is TRBV6-6 and J is TRBJ1-2; 9 bases map to TRBD1. The CDR3 has 15 residues. Losses at the gene ends were 5 bases for V and 4 bases for J; bases not matched to a gene: 8. Germline values: CDR1 MNHNY, CDR2 SVGAGI (reference sequence). The CDR3 is CASSPPGQGGYGYTF. The CDR3 DNA follows: TGTGCCAGCAGTCCCCCGGGACAGGGAGGCTATGGCTACACCTTC.

On this clone itself: This sample includes further DNA sequences coding for the same CDR3. The chain links TRBV7-9 to TRBJ2-3, with TRBD2 matching over 12 bases. Trimming at V came to 3 bases and at J to 6 bases, leaving 7 bases not matched to a gene. This CDR3 region has 16 residues. Germline CDR1 and CDR2: SEHNR and FQNEAQ (reference sequence). This CDR3 reads CASSFPLAGGPDTQYF. The CDR3 DNA sequence: TGTGCCAGCAGCTTCCCACTAGCGGGGGGCCCGGATACGCAGTATTTT. The full variable domain, with the rest looked up from reference TRBV7-9 and TRBJ2-3, is DTGVSQNPRHKITKRGQNVTFRCDPISEHNRLYWYRQTLGQGPEFLTYFQNEAQLEKSRLLSDRFSAERPKGSFSTLEIQRTEQGDSAMYLCASSFPLAGGPDTQYFGPGTRLTVL.